The 31 T cell receptor beta chains listed next were all sequenced from one sample in a study of blood T cell repertoires in COVID-19. Some clones are missing from TCRdb's copy, which holds only in-frame ones; the method was immunoSEQ multiplex PCR. The repertoire holds a few hundred thousand clones, with approximately 89% as singletons. The specimen sequenced was PBMCs or T cells enriched from blood (not recorded which). Receptors originate from a woman under 40 who had recovered from COVID-19.

The chain links TRBV5-1 to TRBJ1-4; D is possibly TRBD1 (6 bases). V lost 6 bases to trimming and J lost 3 bases, with 15 bases between them. In germline, CDR1 is SGHRS, CDR2 YFSETQ. This CDR3 comprises 15 residues. CDR3 sequence (DNA): TGCGCCAGCACCGCAGGGGAGGGGTCTAATGAAAAACTGTTTTTT. This translates into CASTAGEGSNEKLFF. Full variable domain (missing parts from reference TRBV5-1 and TRBJ1-4): KAGVTQTPRYLIKTRGQQVTLSCSPISGHRSVSWYQQTPGQGLQFLFEYFSETQRNKGNFPGRFSGRQFSNSRSEMNVSTLELGDSALYLCASTAGEGSNEKLFFGSGTQLSVL.

The genes are TRBV6-6 and TRBJ1-1; D is undetermined. Trimming removed 3 bases from V and 4 bases from J, with 9 bases in between. The CDR3 sequence is 13 residues long. Germline-derived CDR1 and CDR2 are MNHNY and SVGAGI (reference sequence). Written as DNA, the CDR3 is TGTGCCAGCAGTTATATCAGGCGCACTGAAGCTTTCTTT. Protein sequence: CASSYIRRTEAFF.

The chain carries TRBV11-2 and TRBJ2-7; maybe TRBD1 (6 bases). V was cut by 5 bases and J by 6 bases, with 17 bases left in between. CDR3 size: 14 residues. Germline loops: CDR1 SGHAT, CDR2 FQNNGV. In nucleotides, the CDR3 is TGTGCCAGCAGCCACCAGCCCACAGGGTTCGAGCAGTACTTC. It specifies CASSHQPTGFEQYF.

The V call is TRBV6-6, the J call TRBJ2-1; 12 bases are shared with TRBD2. The CDR3 totals 17 residues. Unmatched junction bases numbered 9, after V lost 5 bases and J lost 4 bases. The V gene's germline CDR1 is MNHNY and CDR2 SVGAGI (reference sequence). The CDR3, as DNA: TGTGCCAGCAGTCCCGACCTAGCGGGAGGGGTTTACAATGAGCAGTTCTTC. Encoded protein: CASSPDLAGGVYNEQFF.

This CDR3 is CASSLWQGAHTGELFF. CDR3 DNA: TGTGCCAGCAGTTTATGGCAGGGGGCACACACCGGGGAGCTGTTTTTT. The chain has TRBV27 and TRBJ2-2; 8 bases align to TRBD1. The CDR3 has 16 residues. Germline CDR1 MNHEY, CDR2 SMNVEV (reference sequence). The junction had 4 bases not matched to a gene; V was cut back by 1 base and J by 3 bases.

V gene TRBV11-2 combines with J gene TRBJ2-2; D is perhaps TRBD1 (7 bases). The CDR3 is made up of 19 amino acids. Trimming left V 4 bases short and J 0 bases short, with 21 bases between. Germline CDR1 SGHAT, CDR2 FQNNGV. The CDR3 region is CASSWDRLAGTANTGELFF. The CDR3 region has the DNA TGTGCCAGCAGCTGGGATCGCCTTGCGGGGACAGCGAACACCGGGGAGCTGTTTTTT.

The gene calls are TRBV19 and TRBJ2-7, with 7 bases matching TRBD1. The CDR3 totals 16 residues. The V gene's germline CDR1 is LNHDA and CDR2 SQIVND (reference sequence). The V and J ends lost 3 bases and 4 bases, in that order; junction bases with no gene match: 12. CDR3 loop: CASSIDSSGGLYEQYF. CDR3 in DNA: TGTGCCAGTAGTATCGACTCGTCAGGGGGTCTATACGAGCAGTACTTC. Combining the CDR3 with reference TRBV19 and TRBJ2-7 gives the whole variable domain DGGITQSPKYLFRKEGQNVTLSCEQNLNHDAMYWYRQDPGQGLRLIYYSQIVNDFQKGDIAEGYSVSREKKESFPLTVTSAQKNPTAFYLCASSIDSSGGLYEQYFGPGTRLTVT.

This clone came up once. This chain links TRBV11-1 with TRBJ1-2, with D possibly TRBD1 on 5 matching bases. With 1 base removed from V and 2 bases from J, the gap between germline ends came to 8 bases. The CDR3 has 14 amino acids. Germline CDR1 reads SGHAT; CDR2 reads FQDESV (reference sequence). CDR3 DNA sequence: TGTGCCAGCAGCTTAGAACCAGGGAACTATGGCTACACCTTC. Translating gives CASSLEPGNYGYTF.

Turning to this clone: The junction departs from the called germline gene at one end, perhaps through a read error. The rearrangement uses TRBV5-5 and TRBJ1-5; TRBD1 might be the D (6 bases). The CDR3 spans 14 residues. Germline lookup yields CDR1 SGHKS and CDR2 YYEKEE (reference sequence). The chain's CDR3 is CASSLDSGHQPQHF. CDR3 DNA: TGTGCCAGCAGTTTGGACAGCGGCCATCAGCCCCAGCATTTT.

This clone appeared a single time. The chain recombines TRBV19 with TRBJ1-2; D is unresolved. V lost 5 bases, J lost 4 bases, and 20 bases lay in between. From germline, CDR1 is LNHDA and CDR2 SQIVND (reference sequence). This CDR3 contains 16 residues. The CDR3 coding sequence is TGTGCCAGTAGTGAAAACGTCGGTGTCCTAGCCTATGGCTACACCTTC. Residues: CASSENVGVLAYGYTF.

This clone came up many times. The chain employs TRBV5-1 and TRBJ2-7; 9 bases map to TRBD1. Germline V gives CDR1 SGHRS, CDR2 YFSETQ. The CDR3 is 16 amino acids. V lost 3 bases and J lost 3; bases outside the gene matches: 10. The CDR3: CASSSSGTGYLYEQYF. The CDR3 DNA is TGCGCCAGCAGCTCATCCGGGACAGGGTATCTCTACGAGCAGTACTTC.

This clone came up once. The chain joins TRBV19 to TRBJ2-7; TRBD1 might be the D (6 bases). The CDR3 is made up of 14 amino acids. Germline assignment: CDR1 LNHDA and CDR2 SQIVND (reference sequence). V was clipped by 5 bases and J by 2 bases, with 13 bases between them. The CDR3 spells CASSWGRDTYEQYF. Here the CDR3 DNA reads TGTGCCAGTAGTTGGGGCAGGGACACCTACGAGCAGTACTTC.

This clone occurred once. The rearrangement uses TRBV3-1 (or the pseudogene TRBV3-2) and TRBJ2-7, with unresolved D. Germline CDR1 and CDR2: LGHDT and YNNKEL (reference sequence). The length of the CDR3 is 14 residues. The V end was cut by 1 base, the J end by 0 bases, with 7 bases between. The CDR3 region is CASSQVLDSYEQYF. DNA for the CDR3: TGTGCCAGCAGCCAAGTGCTAGACTCCTACGAGCAGTACTTC.

This chain joins TRBV27 and TRBJ2-2; 15 nucleotides agree with TRBD2. Losses at the gene ends were 6 bases for V and 3 bases for J; bases not matched to a gene: 8. This CDR3 contains 18 residues. Per germline, CDR1 MNHEY and CDR2 SMNVEV (reference sequence). The CDR3: CASRSTGTSGRYTGELFF. The CDR3 region has the DNA TGTGCCAGCAGGTCAACCGGGACTAGCGGGAGGTACACCGGGGAGCTGTTTTTT.

The gene calls are TRBV2 and TRBJ1-4; D unresolved. The CDR3 spans 16 residues. Germline V CDR1 and CDR2: SNHLY, FYNNEI. V was shortened by 5 bases and J by 3 bases, with 16 bases between the two germline ends. The CDR3 protein is CASSHYKLLANEKLFF. Written as DNA, the CDR3 is TGTGCCAGCAGTCACTACAAGCTCTTGGCTAATGAAAAACTGTTTTTT.

This chain joins TRBV2 and TRBJ2-1, with 11 nucleotides matching TRBD2. Germline V gene lookup returns CDR1 SNHLY and CDR2 FYNNEI. With V trimmed by 6 bases and J by 4 bases, 5 bases remained unmatched. This CDR3 is 15 amino acids long. CDR3 nucleotides: TGTGCCAGCAGGGGACTAGCGGATGGATACAATGAGCAGTTCTTC. It codes for CASRGLADGYNEQFF.

The chain is built from TRBV2 and TRBJ2-7, with 8 bases identical to TRBD2. CDR1 SNHLY and CDR2 FYNNEI come from the germline V gene. The CDR3 contains 16 residues. V was pared by 1 base and J by 2 bases, with 7 bases of the junction left unmatched. The CDR3 DNA reads TGTGCCAGCAGTGAAGTTCCAGCGGGAGTGACCTACGAGCAGTACTTC. This sequence encodes CASSEVPAGVTYEQYF.

This sequence joins TRBV4-3 and TRBJ1-5; TRBD1 might be the D (6 bases). Germline CDR1 is LGHNA and CDR2 is YSLEER. This CDR3 has 14 residues. Between the trimmed V and J ends, which lost 1 base and 4 bases, there was a span of 8 bases. In DNA, the CDR3 is TGCGCCAGCAGCCAAGGCAGGGGAAATCAGCCCCAGCATTTT. Protein: CASSQGRGNQPQHF.

The chain couples TRBV19 to TRBJ1-5; no firm D call. Germline CDR1 reads LNHDA; CDR2 reads SQIVND (reference sequence). The ends were cut back, 3 bases at V and 3 bases at J, with 30 bases in the middle. This CDR3 has 21 residues. The DNA for the CDR3 is TGTGCCAGTAGTATGTTCTCTTTCGCTGGCCGGGGTTCGGACGTCAATCAGCCCCAGCATTTT. Residues: CASSMFSFAGRGSDVNQPQHF.

This clone was seen a handful of times. V is TRBV3-1 (or the pseudogene TRBV3-2) and J is TRBJ2-3, with D perhaps TRBD1 (5 bases). Trimming shortened V by 4 bases and J by 4 bases, and 12 bases separated the two germline ends. The CDR3 is 14 residues long. The germline gives CDR1 LGHDT, CDR2 YNNKEL (reference sequence). In nucleotides, the CDR3 is TGTGCCAGCAGCCCCCAGGGCCGGGCAGATACGCAGTATTTT. Translating it yields CASSPQGRADTQYF.

J is TRBJ1-3 and V is TRBV6-5; D may be TRBD1 (6 bases). This CDR3 region has 13 residues. Germline values: CDR1 MNHEY, CDR2 SVGAGI. V lost 6 bases, J lost 0 bases, and 6 bases lay in between. This chain's CDR3 is CASRDSSGNTIYF. The DNA of the CDR3 is TGTGCCAGCAGGGACAGCTCTGGAAACACCATATATTTT.

To note about this clone: It is likely a read error, because the conserved phenylalanine at the end of the CDR3 is missing. It is unclear where the CDR3 begins or ends on the DNA, so no DNA is shown, and the CDR3 is as TCRdb lists it. V usage is TRBV4-1 and J usage is TRBJ1-4; the D call TRBD1 from the table was never checked on the DNA. A total of 10 residues make up the CDR3, ends included. Germline V CDR1 and CDR2: MGHRA, YSYEKL. CDR3 sequence reads: CASSQGGHLG.

The V call is TRBV7-9, the J call TRBJ2-6; 7 positions agree with TRBD1. This CDR3 has 18 amino acids. The V gene's germline CDR1 is SEHNR and CDR2 FQNEAQ (reference sequence). J lost 1 base, V lost 5 bases, and 11 bases had no gene match. For the CDR3, the DNA is TGTGCCAGCAGCCCCCGTCGGACAGGTATATCTGGGGCCAACGTCCTGACTTTC. It is translated as CASSPRRTGISGANVLTF.

The chain employs TRBV27 and TRBJ1-4, with D unresolved. Germline V gene lookup returns CDR1 MNHEY and CDR2 SMNVEV (reference sequence). V lost 5 bases, J lost 0 bases, and 16 bases lay in between. This CDR3 is 17 amino acids long. Here the CDR3 DNA reads TGTGCCAGCAGTCCCTACCCGAGGAAATCAACTAATGAAAAACTGTTTTTT. It translates to CASSPYPRKSTNEKLFF.

The chain combines TRBV5-1 with TRBJ1-6, with 8 bases identical to TRBD1. This CDR3 has 17 residues. Trimming took 0 bases from V and 4 from J; bases not matched to a gene: 6. From germline, CDR1 is SGHRS and CDR2 YFSETQ. CDR3: CASSLANTGGYNSPLHF. For the CDR3, the DNA is TGCGCCAGCAGCTTGGCAAACACAGGGGGGTATAATTCACCCCTCCACTTT.

The genes are TRBV29-1 and TRBJ1-1, with 7 bases lining up with TRBD1. V shed 7 bases, J shed 1 base, and the junction held 3 bases outside the gene matches. The germline V gene encodes CDR1 SQVTM and CDR2 ANQGSEA. There are 12 residues in the CDR3. Here the CDR3 reads CSGSGGNTEAFF. The CDR3 DNA sequence: TGCAGCGGCTCAGGGGGGAACACTGAAGCTTTCTTT. Full variable domain (rest looked up from reference TRBV29-1 and TRBJ1-1): SAVISQKPSRDICQRGTSLTIQCQVDSQVTMMFWYRQQPGQSLTLIATANQGSEATYESGFVIDKFPISRPNLTFSTLTVSNMSPEDSSIYLCSGSGGNTEAFFGQGTRLTVV.

The rearrangement links TRBV28 to TRBJ2-1, with 8 positions matching TRBD2. CDR3 length: 18 amino acids. J was trimmed by 5 bases and V by 4 bases; bases with no gene match: 16. Germline V gene sequence: CDR1 MDHEN, CDR2 SYDVKM. The CDR3 coding sequence is TGTGCCAGCAGTTCCGCTGCCTCCACATTAGCGGGAAACAATGAGCAGTTCTTC. It yields the protein CASSSAASTLAGNNEQFF.

This clone appeared a few times. J is TRBJ2-7 and V is TRBV7-9; D perhaps matches TRBD1 (5 bases). The germline V gene encodes CDR1 SEHNR and CDR2 FQNEAQ (reference sequence). Trimming removed 5 bases at V and 2 bases at J, with 16 bases between. This CDR3 comprises 15 residues. CDR3 in DNA: TGTGCCAGCAGCCAAATCGACAGAAGACCCTACGAGCAGTACTTC. This codes for CASSQIDRRPYEQYF.

This sequence joins TRBV10-3 and TRBJ2-3; a weak D match, TRBD2 (5 bases). V gave up 6 bases and J gave up 6 bases, with 13 bases separating them. Germline lookup yields CDR1 ENHRY and CDR2 SYGVKD. The CDR3 extends over 13 amino acids. CDR3 amino acids: CAISVDRGDTQYF. Here the CDR3 DNA reads TGTGCCATCAGCGTGGATAGAGGGGATACGCAGTATTTT.

The gene calls are TRBV23-1 and TRBJ2-1, with TRBD1 identical over 7 bases. TRBV23-1 is filed as an ORF, its function uncertain. The CDR3 is 17 amino acids. V was pared by 3 bases and J by 12 bases, with 20 bases of the junction left unmatched. CDR3 amino acids: CASSQGKGATDRLVQFF. CDR3 in DNA: TGCGCCAGCAGTCAGGGAAAGGGGGCAACCGACCGGTTAGTGCAGTTCTTC.

Only a few counts were recorded for this clone. The rearrangement uses TRBV24-1 and TRBJ1-2, with TRBD1 matching 7 bases. Trimming cost V 4 bases and J 7 bases; bases outside gene matches: 11. The CDR3 runs 15 residues. Germline V gene sequence: CDR1 KGHDR, CDR2 SFDVKD. The CDR3 coding sequence is TGTGCCACCAGTGAATCGTCCACAGGGGCGGGTGGCTACACCTTC. It is translated as CATSESSTGAGGYTF.